A single sample gave rise to the 14 T cell receptor beta chains below, sequenced in a study of patients and donors after allogeneic stem cell transplantation. TCRdb independently ran MiXCR on the RT-PCR reads; one entry per CDR3 protein. The sample records about 410,000 distinct CDR3 sequences, 16% being singletons. Sequencing input: blood, either unsorted or a sorted T cell fraction (not recorded which). The origin of the receptors is a human donor who was either an allogeneic HSCT recipient or a stem cell or donor lymphocyte infusion donor (not recorded which). It is not recorded whose cells these are; they may come from a transplant donor.

This clonotype has just a few counts. This chain joins TRBV28 and TRBJ2-5; no firm D call. In germline, CDR1 is MDHEN, CDR2 SYDVKM. This CDR3 contains 15 residues. V was shortened by 1 base and J by 4 bases, with 13 bases between the two germline ends. CDR3 loop: CASSLYTNSPETQYF. The CDR3 nucleotides read TGTGCCAGCAGTTTATACACGAACTCTCCAGAGACCCAGTACTTC.

The chain carries TRBV4-3 and TRBJ2-2, with D unclear. The V gene's germline CDR1 is LGHNA and CDR2 YSLEER. Trimming removed 3 bases from V and 6 bases from J, with 8 bases in between. There are 13 residues in the CDR3. CDR3 protein: CASSQAGSGELFF. CDR3 nucleotides: TGCGCCAGCAGCCAGGCCGGTTCCGGGGAGCTGTTTTTT.

The CDR3: CASSSQGPGTSNEQFF. The CDR3 bases are TGTGCCAGCAGCTCACAAGGCCCAGGGACGTCCAATGAGCAGTTCTTC. The V and J genes are TRBV7-2 and TRBJ2-1, with D tentatively TRBD1 or TRBD2 (5 bases each). Trimming took 4 bases from V and 6 from J, leaving 19 bases between them. The CDR3 consists of 16 residues. Germline values: CDR1 SGHTA, CDR2 FQGNSA.

This clonotype was counted between two and nine times. The chain employs TRBV20-1 and TRBJ2-1; D unclear. V was trimmed by 1 base and J by 2 bases, leaving 12 bases between them. The length of the CDR3 is 15 residues. Germline V CDR1 and CDR2: DFQATT, SNEGSKA (reference sequence). The CDR3 here is CSARVRNLPYNEQFF. The CDR3 coding sequence is TGCAGTGCTAGAGTGAGGAACCTCCCCTACAATGAGCAGTTCTTC.

At least ten counts were recorded for this clonotype. This chain joins TRBV4-1 and TRBJ2-1; D call uncertain. The V end lost 5 bases, the J end lost 8 bases, and 10 bases lay between the germline ends. This CDR3 is 12 amino acids long. From germline, CDR1 is MGHRA and CDR2 YSYEKL. The DNA of the CDR3 is TGCGCCAGCAGCGTAGATAGGTATGAGCAGTTCTTC. Its translation is CASSVDRYEQFF.

This clonotype has only a few counts. The chain links TRBV2 to TRBJ1-2; no clear D gene. The CDR3 runs to 15 residues. Looked up from germline, CDR1 is SNHLY and CDR2 is FYNNEI. CDR3 amino acids: CTRQREGGPGYGYTF. The CDR3 DNA sequence: TGTACCCGTCAGCGGGAGGGAGGTCCAGGCTATGGCTACACCTTC.

This clonotype occurred a few times. The chain couples TRBV12-3 or TRBV12-4 to TRBJ1-1; D remains ambiguous. This CDR3 is built from 14 residues. V lost 2 bases to trimming and J lost 3 bases, with 10 bases between them. The CDR3 sequence: CASSLRRAYTEAFF. The CDR3, as DNA: TGTGCCAGCAGTTTAAGACGGGCATACACTGAAGCTTTCTTT.

The chain has TRBV12-3 or TRBV12-4 and TRBJ1-5; the match to TRBD1 covers 7 bases. V trimming: 1 base; J trimming: 0 bases; junction bases outside the gene matches: 6. The CDR3 totals 17 residues. For the CDR3, the DNA is TGTGCCAGCAGTTTAGGGGACAGATTGGGTAGCAATCAGCCCCAGCATTTT. Its protein product is CASSLGDRLGSNQPQHF.

This chain uses TRBV13 with TRBJ2-7; D is tentatively TRBD1 or TRBD2 (7 bases each). With 1 base removed from V and 5 bases from J, the gap between germline ends came to 12 bases. From germline, CDR1 is PRHDT and CDR2 FYEKMQ (reference sequence). The length of the CDR3 is 14 residues. CDR3 nucleotide sequence: TGTGCCAGCAGCTTAGTGGGAGGGGGCGACGAGCAGTACTTC. Amino acids: CASSLVGGGDEQYF.

As concerns this clonotype: Relative to the germline gene, one junction end is altered; a read error may explain this. The V call is TRBV5-1, the J call TRBJ2-1; D is ambiguous. CDR3 size: 14 residues. Germline V gene sequence: CDR1 SGHRS, CDR2 YFSETQ. The CDR3, as DNA: TGCGCCAGCAGCTTAGCTAACTCCGACAATGAGCAGTTCTTC. It translates to CASSLANSDNEQFF. Full variable domain (rest looked up from reference TRBV5-1 and TRBJ2-1): KAGVTQTPRYLIKTRGQQVTLSCSPISGHRSVSWYQQTPGQGLQFLFEYFSETQRNKGNFPGRFSGRQFSNSRSEMNVSTLELGDSALYLCASSLANSDNEQFFGPGTRLTVL.

The J gene is TRBJ1-5, the V gene TRBV10-3; the D gene is possibly TRBD1 (5 bases). The CDR3 has 17 residues. The germline V and J ends were trimmed by 5 bases and 0 bases, with 17 bases remaining between them. Germline CDR1 reads ENHRY; CDR2 reads SYGVKD. The CDR3 bases are TGTGCCATCAGTCGGGGGTCACCCAGATCTAGCAATCAGCCCCAGCATTTT. Protein sequence: CAISRGSPRSSNQPQHF.

This clonotype was seen only a few times. The V and J genes are TRBV14 and TRBJ1-2; D is ambiguous. The V and J ends lost 0 bases and 8 bases respectively, with 10 bases between them. Germline CDR1 SGHDN, CDR2 FVKESK. CDR3 length: 13 residues. As DNA, the CDR3 is TGTGCCAGCAGCCAAGATCGGGCGCGGGGCTACACCTTC. The encoded protein is CASSQDRARGYTF.

As for this clonotype: The junction departs from germline at one end; a sequencing error may be responsible. The V gene is TRBV18, the J gene TRBJ1-5; 9 bases match TRBD1. CDR3 length: 16 residues. Per the germline V gene, CDR1 is KGHSH and CDR2 is LQKENI. CDR3 nucleotide sequence: TGTGCCAGCTCGCCACGAGTGGGACAGGGAAATCAGCCCCAGCATTTT. It yields the protein CASSPRVGQGNQPQHF.

The chain is built from TRBV20-1 and TRBJ2-7; a possible D gene is TRBD1 (5 bases). This CDR3 has 16 residues. Trimming removed 0 bases at V and 2 bases at J, with 17 bases between. Germline V lookup: CDR1 DFQATT, CDR2 SNEGSKA (reference sequence). The CDR3 coding sequence is TGCAGTGCTAGAGATGGGTGGAAGGGGCCGACCTACGAGCAGTACTTC. Amino acid sequence: CSARDGWKGPTYEQYF.